One and the same sample provided the 5 T cell receptor beta chains below, sequenced in a study of tumor and adjacent non-tumor tissue in lung cancer. RNA was extracted from bulk tissue without any cell sorting. Three rounds of nested PCR, following a modified ARM-PCR protocol, produced the TCRbeta library. TCRdb independently ran MiXCR on the multiplex PCR reads; one entry per CDR3 protein. This table holds under 150,000 distinct CDR3 sequences, around 66% found once. Sequenced material: lung tumor tissue. These receptors were collected from a man aged 55 to 70 with small cell lung cancer.

This clonotype was seen repeatedly, ten times or more. V is TRBV20-1 and J is TRBJ2-5; 7 bases agree with TRBD2. J gave up 2 bases and V 4 bases, and 7 bases lay outside the gene matches. The CDR3 is 14 amino acids. Germline V lookup: CDR1 DFQATT, CDR2 SNEGSKA (reference sequence). This CDR3 reads CSATPLAVQETQYF. The CDR3 nucleotides read TGCAGTGCTACCCCGCTAGCGGTACAAGAGACCCAGTACTTC.

A remark on this clonotype: A much more abundant neighbour one base away suggests this may be a read error. This sequence joins TRBV20-1 and TRBJ2-1; 11 nucleotides agree with TRBD2. This CDR3 has 16 amino acids. CDR1 DFQATT and CDR2 SNEGSKA come from the germline V gene (reference sequence). The junction had 9 bases not matched to a gene; V was cut back by 5 bases and J by 3 bases. CDR3 residues: CSAGVAGGPVYNEQFF. The CDR3 DNA is TGCAGTGCTGGAGTAGCGGGAGGGCCGGTCTACAATGAGCAGTTCTTC.

Only one count was recorded for this clonotype. The CDR3 carries no conserved terminal phenylalanine or tryptophan, so it likely arises from a read error. This chain joins TRBV20-1 and TRBJ2-3; D remains unclear. This CDR3 region has 12 residues. The V and J ends lost 4 bases and 5 bases respectively, with 10 bases between them. Germline CDR1 and CDR2: DFQATT and SNEGSKA (reference sequence). In DNA form, the CDR3 reads TGCAGTGCTAATGTAAGAGGAGATACGCAGTATTCT. It encodes CSANVRGDTQYS.

There are a few counts of this clonotype. A junction end diverges from the germline sequence, so it may reflect a read error. The CDR3 loop is CANSFAGTSGREQFF. CDR3 bases: TGTGCCAACAGCTTTGCCGGGACTAGTGGGAGGGAGCAGTTCTTC. The chain is built from TRBV5-5 and TRBJ2-1, with 8 bases fitting TRBD2. The CDR3 loop spans 15 amino acids. Germline V gives CDR1 SGHKS, CDR2 YYEKEE (reference sequence).

This chain links TRBV24-1 with TRBJ2-7; D might be TRBD1 (5 bases). The germline V and J ends were trimmed by 5 bases and 5 bases, with 12 bases remaining between them. This CDR3 region has 13 residues. Germline V gene data show CDR1 as KGHDR and CDR2 as SFDVKD. The CDR3 reads CATSVQGANEQYV. The CDR3 region has the DNA TGTGCCACCAGTGTGCAGGGTGCGAACGAGCAGTACGTC.